This TCR beta chain was identified in a study of human T cells and chemical hapten exposure. Overall study results and limits: Patch test score showed a positive correlation with PT1 expanded TCR counts.

The time point was: patch test 3, about 24 weeks after DPC sensitization. Treatment described: therapeutic diphenylcyclopropenone sensitization with weekly scalp DPC. Total RNA extraction was carried out from unfractionated whole blood. The table lists this clonotype with many counts. Its matching antigen is unknown. The V gene end was trimmed by 3 bases and the J gene end by 3 bases; junction bases not matched to a gene: 5. Germline V gene lookup returns CDR1 SQVTM and CDR2 ANQGSEA. CDR3 length: 14 amino acids. Library preparation tagged each individual cDNA molecule with a unique molecular identifier. TCRdb re-called the RACE reads with MiXCR, one entry per CDR3 protein. This table has under 50,000 distinct CDR3 sequences, approximately 9.5% appearing once.

The clonotype originates from a man between 50 and 59 years old with alopecia areata. Some clones in this sample may be carry-over from other donors' samples. The sequencing used whole blood, collected in connection with sensitization to the hapten diphenylcyclopropenone (DPC). The chain links TRBV29-1 to TRBJ2-1, with TRBD2 matching over 7 bases. The CDR3 DNA follows: TGCAGCGTTGATGGCGGGAGTTTCTACAATGAGCAGTTCTTC. It yields the protein CSVDGGSFYNEQFF.